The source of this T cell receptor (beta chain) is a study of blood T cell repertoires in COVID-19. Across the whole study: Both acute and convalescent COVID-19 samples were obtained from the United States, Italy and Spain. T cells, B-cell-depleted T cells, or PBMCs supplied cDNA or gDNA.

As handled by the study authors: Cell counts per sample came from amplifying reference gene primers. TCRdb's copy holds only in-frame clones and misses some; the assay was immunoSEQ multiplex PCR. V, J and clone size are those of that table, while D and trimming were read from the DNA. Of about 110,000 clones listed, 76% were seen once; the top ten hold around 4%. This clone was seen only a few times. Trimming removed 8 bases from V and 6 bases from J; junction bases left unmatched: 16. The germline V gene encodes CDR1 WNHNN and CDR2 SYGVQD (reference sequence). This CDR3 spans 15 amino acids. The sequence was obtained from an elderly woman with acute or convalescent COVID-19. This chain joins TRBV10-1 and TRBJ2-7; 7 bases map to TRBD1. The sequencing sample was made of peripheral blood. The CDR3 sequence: CASQDATGRPLEQYF. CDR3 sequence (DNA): TGCGCCAGCCAGGATGCGACAGGGAGACCACTCGAGCAGTACTTC.